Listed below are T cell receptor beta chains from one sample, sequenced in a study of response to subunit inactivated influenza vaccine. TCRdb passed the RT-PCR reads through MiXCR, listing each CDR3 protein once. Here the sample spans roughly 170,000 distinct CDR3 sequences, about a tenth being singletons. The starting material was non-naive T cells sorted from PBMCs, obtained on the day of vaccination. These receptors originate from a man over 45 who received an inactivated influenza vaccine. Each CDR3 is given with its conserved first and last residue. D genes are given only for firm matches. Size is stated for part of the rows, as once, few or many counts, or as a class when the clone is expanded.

CASSPTAGYNEQFF,TGTGCCAGCAGTCCCACTGCGGGATACAATGAGCAGTTCTTC,few,TRBV6-2/TRBV6-3,-,TRBJ2-1
CASSPDGAYGYTF,TGTGCCAGCAGTCCGGATGGAGCCTATGGCTACACCTTC,-,TRBV12-3/TRBV12-4,-,TRBJ1-2
CASTLGGAGGAFF,TGCGCCAGCACCCTAGGTGGTGCAGGAGGAGCTTTCTTT,many,TRBV5-1,-,TRBJ1-1
CASEGLTISGANVLTF,TGTGCCAGCGAGGGACTGACTATCTCTGGGGCCAACGTCCTGACTTTC,few,TRBV28,-,TRBJ2-6
CASSHTEGGDTQYF,TGTGCCAGCAGCCACACGGAGGGGGGGGATACGCAGTATTTT,many,TRBV7-9,-,TRBJ2-3
CASSVFGTSGNNEQFF,TGTGCCAGCAGCGTATTCGGGACTAGCGGAAACAATGAGCAGTTCTTC,-,TRBV9,TRBD2,TRBJ2-1
CASSPQGAPAKNIQYF,TGTGCCAGCTCTCCGCAGGGCGCCCCTGCCAAAAACATTCAGTACTTC,-,TRBV18,-,TRBJ2-4
CASSPRTGLDEQYF,TGTGCCAGCAGCCCCCGGACAGGGCTGGACGAGCAGTACTTC,-,TRBV9,TRBD1,TRBJ2-7
CASSGGGVNTEAFF,TGTGCCAGCAGCGGAGGGGGAGTGAACACTGAAGCTTTCTTT,-,TRBV7-9,-,TRBJ1-1
CASSLGTSGRSYEQYF,TGTGCCAGCAGCCTCGGGACTAGCGGGAGGTCGTACGAGCAGTACTTC,-,TRBV7-2,TRBD2,TRBJ2-7
CATSRSGGFLYNEQFF,TGTGCCACCAGCAGAAGCGGGGGTTTCCTCTACAATGAGCAGTTCTTC,many,TRBV15,TRBD2,TRBJ2-1
CAWSRGGLETQYF,TGTGCCTGGAGTCGAGGGGGTTTGGAGACCCAGTACTTC,-,TRBV30,-,TRBJ2-5
CASSLDYPGRVNSPLHF,TGTGCCAGCAGCTTAGACTACCCGGGGCGTGTCAATTCACCCCTCCACTTT,many,TRBV11-2,-,TRBJ1-6
CASSPRGGQNTEAFF,TGTGCCAGCTCACCACGCGGGGGGCAGAACACTGAAGCTTTCTTT,few,TRBV18,-,TRBJ1-1
CASSQTGFFGLLPLHF,TGTGCCAGCAGCCAGACAGGGTTCTTCGGCCTTTTACCCCTCCACTTT,few,TRBV3-1,TRBD1,TRBJ1-6
CASSSGTGPPFF,TGTGCCAGCAGTTCCGGGACAGGGCCGCCGTTCTTC,few,TRBV12-3/TRBV12-4,TRBD1,TRBJ2-1
CSAREGAGGQPQHF,TGCAGTGCTAGAGAGGGCGCAGGAGGTCAGCCCCAGCATTTT,many,TRBV20-1,-,TRBJ1-5
CASSEEAWGDIQYF,TGTGCCAGCAGTGAAGAAGCCTGGGGGGACATTCAGTACTTC,few,TRBV2,-,TRBJ2-4
CASSQGSYNSPLHF,TGTGCCAGCAGCCAGGGCTCCTATAATTCACCCCTCCACTTT,-,TRBV14,-,TRBJ1-6
CASTHSGELFF,TGTGCCAGCACCCACTCCGGGGAGCTGTTTTTT,many,TRBV6-5,-,TRBJ2-2
CASSLLNLGEQFF,TGTGCCAGCAGCTTGCTCAACCTGGGGGAGCAGTTCTTC,many,TRBV5-5,-,TRBJ2-1
CASSLGDHSGETQYF,TGTGCCAGCAGTTTGGGAGACCACTCTGGGGAGACCCAGTACTTC,many,TRBV28,-,TRBJ2-5